This is a list of T cell receptor beta chains from one sample in a study of T-cell memory formation after mild COVID-19. One entry per CDR3 protein results from TCRdb running MiXCR on the 5' RACE reads. The sample lists fewer than 250,000 distinct CDR3 sequences; 10% to 13% were seen once. The specimen was PBMCs or a T cell subset sorted from them (not recorded which). Every receptor here comes from a man aged 18 to 35 who had mild COVID-19 (a few samples of this study predate the infection). Cell type and time point are not known. Both conserved end residues are part of each CDR3. The order of the fields is clone size, D gene, J gene, V gene, CDR3 DNA, CDR3 protein. D genes are given only for firm matches. For some rows the clone size is stated as once, few or many, or as a class when expanded; others skip it.

clone_size: few; d_call: -; j_call: TRBJ2-5; v_call: TRBV19; cdr3_nt: TGTGCCAGTAGTCAAGACAGGCTGCGGACCCAGTACTTC; cdr3_aa: CASSQDRLRTQYF
clone_size: few; d_call: -; j_call: TRBJ1-6; v_call: TRBV4-1; cdr3_nt: TGCGCCAGCAGCCCCGGGGTTTATAATTCACCCCTCCACTTT; cdr3_aa: CASSPGVYNSPLHF
clone_size: -; d_call: TRBD2; j_call: TRBJ2-3; v_call: TRBV10-1; cdr3_nt: TGCGCCAGCAGTGAGGCGGGGGTTAGCACAGATACGCAGTATTTT; cdr3_aa: CASSEAGVSTDTQYF
clone_size: few; d_call: -; j_call: TRBJ1-5; v_call: TRBV6-6; cdr3_nt: TGTGCCAGCAGTTACGTCGGGGGCAATCAGCCCCAGCATTTT; cdr3_aa: CASSYVGGNQPQHF
clone_size: -; d_call: -; j_call: TRBJ1-6; v_call: TRBV30; cdr3_nt: TGTGCCTGGAACGTCCTGATTAATTCACCCCCCCACTTT; cdr3_aa: CAWNVLINSPPHF
clone_size: few; d_call: -; j_call: TRBJ2-7; v_call: TRBV20-1; cdr3_nt: TGCAGTGCCGAACGAACCTACGAGCAGTACTTC; cdr3_aa: CSAERTYEQYF
clone_size: -; d_call: -; j_call: TRBJ1-1; v_call: TRBV6-5; cdr3_nt: TGTGCCAGCAGTTCCCCCCCAGGGTTTATCACTGAAGCTTTCTTT; cdr3_aa: CASSSPPGFITEAFF
clone_size: -; d_call: -; j_call: TRBJ2-3; v_call: TRBV7-2; cdr3_nt: TGTGCCAGCAGCCGCAGATTCCCAGGTGCAGATACGCAGTATTTT; cdr3_aa: CASSRRFPGADTQYF
clone_size: medium-sized; d_call: -; j_call: TRBJ1-2; v_call: TRBV5-1; cdr3_nt: TGCGCCAGCTCGAGGACACCTGATGGCTACACCTTC; cdr3_aa: CASSRTPDGYTF
clone_size: -; d_call: -; j_call: TRBJ2-2; v_call: TRBV3-1; cdr3_nt: TGTGCCAGCAGCCACAGCGTATCCACCGGGGAGCTGTTTTTT; cdr3_aa: CASSHSVSTGELFF
clone_size: few; d_call: -; j_call: TRBJ1-1; v_call: TRBV7-8; cdr3_nt: TGTGCCAGCAGCTTAGAGGCCCTAGGGTGGACTGAAGCTTTCTTT; cdr3_aa: CASSLEALGWTEAFF
clone_size: -; d_call: TRBD1; j_call: TRBJ1-2; v_call: TRBV7-2; cdr3_nt: TGTGACAGCAGCTTAGGACAGGCTACCCGATATAACTATGGCTACACCTTC; cdr3_aa: CDSSLGQATRYNYGYTF
clone_size: -; d_call: -; j_call: TRBJ1-6; v_call: TRBV20-1; cdr3_nt: TGCAGTGCTCGCTCAGGGAGTTCACCCCTCCACTTT; cdr3_aa: CSARSGSSPLHF
clone_size: -; d_call: -; j_call: TRBJ2-3; v_call: TRBV9; cdr3_nt: TGTGCCAGCAGCGTAGTGAATAGTCCGACAGATACGCAGTATTTT; cdr3_aa: CASSVVNSPTDTQYF
clone_size: few; d_call: TRBD2; j_call: TRBJ2-3; v_call: TRBV6-1; cdr3_nt: TGTGCCAGCAGTGGTAGCGGGGGACGATCTAGCACAGATACGCAGTATTTT; cdr3_aa: CASSGSGGRSSTDTQYF
clone_size: -; d_call: TRBD2; j_call: TRBJ2-5; v_call: TRBV12-3/TRBV12-4; cdr3_nt: TGTGCCAGCAGTTTGTTCGGGGGGGGAGAGACCCAGTACTTC; cdr3_aa: CASSLFGGGETQYF
clone_size: few; d_call: -; j_call: TRBJ1-3; v_call: TRBV4-3; cdr3_nt: TGCGCCAGCAGCCAAGAGGACTGGAGCACCATATATTTT; cdr3_aa: CASSQEDWSTIYF
clone_size: -; d_call: -; j_call: TRBJ2-3; v_call: TRBV3-1; cdr3_nt: TGTGCCAGCAGCCAACAAGCAGATACGCAGTATTTT; cdr3_aa: CASSQQADTQYF
clone_size: -; d_call: TRBD1; j_call: TRBJ1-1; v_call: TRBV12-3/TRBV12-4; cdr3_nt: TGTGCCAGCAGTTTACGACAGGGGATTATGAACACTGAAGCTTTCTTT; cdr3_aa: CASSLRQGIMNTEAFF
clone_size: -; d_call: -; j_call: TRBJ1-2; v_call: TRBV27; cdr3_nt: TGTGCCAGCAGTTTACTTCCAGCCGTAGGGGATGGCTACACCTTC; cdr3_aa: CASSLLPAVGDGYTF
clone_size: few; d_call: TRBD1; j_call: TRBJ2-2; v_call: TRBV10-1; cdr3_nt: TGCGCCAGCAGGACAGGGGGGACCGGGGAGCTGTTTTTT; cdr3_aa: CASRTGGTGELFF
clone_size: many; d_call: -; j_call: TRBJ2-5; v_call: TRBV4-1; cdr3_nt: TGCGCCAGCAGCCCCAGATCTTCAGGCAGCGGAGGAGAGACCCAGTACTTC; cdr3_aa: CASSPRSSGSGGETQYF
clone_size: -; d_call: -; j_call: TRBJ1-1; v_call: TRBV7-9; cdr3_nt: TGTGCCAGCAGCTTAGTCGCACTGGGGATGGCTTTCTTT; cdr3_aa: CASSLVALGMAFF
clone_size: few; d_call: -; j_call: TRBJ2-5; v_call: TRBV20-1; cdr3_nt: TGCAGTGCTAGAGATCTGCGGACCCAAGAGACCCAGTACTTC; cdr3_aa: CSARDLRTQETQYF
clone_size: -; d_call: -; j_call: TRBJ1-1; v_call: TRBV12-3/TRBV12-4; cdr3_nt: TGTGCCAGCAGGGAACAGGGTGCGGGTGAAGCTTTCTTT; cdr3_aa: CASREQGAGEAFF
clone_size: -; d_call: -; j_call: TRBJ1-5; v_call: TRBV9; cdr3_nt: TGTGCCAGCACCGAGGTGTACCTGGGTGGGGCCCTTAATCAGCCCCAGCATTTT; cdr3_aa: CASTEVYLGGALNQPQHF
clone_size: many; d_call: -; j_call: TRBJ2-5; v_call: TRBV5-1; cdr3_nt: TGCGCCAGCACCGAACACCAGCCGCACCAAGAGACCCAGTACTTC; cdr3_aa: CASTEHQPHQETQYF
clone_size: few; d_call: -; j_call: TRBJ1-2; v_call: TRBV4-1; cdr3_nt: TGCGCCAGCAGCCAAGTGGAGTGGGAGGTCTATGGCTACACCTTC; cdr3_aa: CASSQVEWEVYGYTF
clone_size: few; d_call: -; j_call: TRBJ2-7; v_call: TRBV20-1; cdr3_nt: TGCAGTGCTCTATTCGACAGTTCCTACGAGCAGTACTTC; cdr3_aa: CSALFDSSYEQYF
clone_size: many; d_call: TRBD2; j_call: TRBJ2-3; v_call: TRBV5-1; cdr3_nt: TGCGCCAGCAGCTTGGGTAGCGGGAGCACAGATACGCAGTATTTT; cdr3_aa: CASSLGSGSTDTQYF
clone_size: many; d_call: -; j_call: TRBJ1-2; v_call: TRBV4-1; cdr3_nt: TGCGCCAGCAGCCTCACCGGGACGGAAGCTTTCTATGGCTACACCTTC; cdr3_aa: CASSLTGTEAFYGYTF
clone_size: many; d_call: TRBD2; j_call: TRBJ2-7; v_call: TRBV5-1; cdr3_nt: TGCGCCAGCAGTTCCGGGACTAGCGGGGGCCGCTCCTACGAGCAGTACTTC; cdr3_aa: CASSSGTSGGRSYEQYF
clone_size: many; d_call: TRBD1; j_call: TRBJ1-5; v_call: TRBV7-2; cdr3_nt: TGTGCCAGCAGCTGGACAGGGGATCAGCCCCAGCATTTT; cdr3_aa: CASSWTGDQPQHF
clone_size: many; d_call: TRBD1; j_call: TRBJ1-3; v_call: TRBV4-3; cdr3_nt: TGCGCCAGCAGCCGGGGACAGCCTGGAAACACCATATATTTT; cdr3_aa: CASSRGQPGNTIYF
clone_size: -; d_call: TRBD2; j_call: TRBJ2-5; v_call: TRBV11-2; cdr3_nt: TGTGCCAGCAGCCCCGCGCGTAGCGGGGGGGCCCGGCAAGAGACCCAGTACTTC; cdr3_aa: CASSPARSGGARQETQYF
clone_size: few; d_call: TRBD1; j_call: TRBJ2-1; v_call: TRBV7-2; cdr3_nt: TGTGCCAGCAGCCAGGGACAGGGGAGGAGTGAGCAGTTCTTC; cdr3_aa: CASSQGQGRSEQFF
clone_size: -; d_call: TRBD1; j_call: TRBJ2-5; v_call: TRBV5-1; cdr3_nt: TGCGCCAGCAGCCAAGGACAGGTCGAAGGGACCCAGTACTTC; cdr3_aa: CASSQGQVEGTQYF
clone_size: few; d_call: -; j_call: TRBJ2-3; v_call: TRBV20-1; cdr3_nt: TGCAGTGCTAGAGGTTGGGCGGGGCACACAGATACGCAGTATTTT; cdr3_aa: CSARGWAGHTDTQYF
clone_size: few; d_call: -; j_call: TRBJ1-1; v_call: TRBV6-2/TRBV6-3; cdr3_nt: TGTGCCAGCAGCTTCACGGCGGGAACTGAAGCTTTCTTT; cdr3_aa: CASSFTAGTEAFF
clone_size: few; d_call: TRBD1; j_call: TRBJ1-2; v_call: TRBV9; cdr3_nt: TGTGCCAGCAGCGCGCGGACAGGAAACTATGGCTACACCTTC; cdr3_aa: CASSARTGNYGYTF
clone_size: few; d_call: TRBD2; j_call: TRBJ2-7; v_call: TRBV6-1; cdr3_nt: TGTGCCAGCAGTGATGGTGGAGGTAGCGGGGGGGCCGGATCCTACGAGCAGTACTTC; cdr3_aa: CASSDGGGSGGAGSYEQYF
clone_size: -; d_call: -; j_call: TRBJ2-5; v_call: TRBV7-2; cdr3_nt: TGTGCCAGCAGCTCGGGCGGGGAGACCCAGTACTTC; cdr3_aa: CASSSGGETQYF
clone_size: -; d_call: -; j_call: TRBJ1-2; v_call: TRBV5-1; cdr3_nt: TGCGCCAGCAGCTTGTGGAACGATTACTATGGCTACACCTTC; cdr3_aa: CASSLWNDYYGYTF
clone_size: -; d_call: -; j_call: TRBJ2-7; v_call: TRBV12-3/TRBV12-4; cdr3_nt: TGTGCCAGCAGCTTATATCCCGACAAGAACTACGAGCAGTACTTC; cdr3_aa: CASSLYPDKNYEQYF
clone_size: -; d_call: -; j_call: TRBJ1-3; v_call: TRBV20-1; cdr3_nt: TGCAGTGCTGGGGGGACCGTTGGAAACACCATATATTTT; cdr3_aa: CSAGGTVGNTIYF
clone_size: -; d_call: TRBD1; j_call: TRBJ2-7; v_call: TRBV5-1; cdr3_nt: TGCGCCAGCAGCGCCCGGACAGGGCAATACACCTACGAGCAGTACTTC; cdr3_aa: CASSARTGQYTYEQYF
clone_size: few; d_call: TRBD1; j_call: TRBJ1-2; v_call: TRBV7-9; cdr3_nt: TGTGCCAGCAGCTGGGCCGGGACAGGGGCTGGCTACACCTTC; cdr3_aa: CASSWAGTGAGYTF
clone_size: many; d_call: -; j_call: TRBJ1-2; v_call: TRBV28; cdr3_nt: TGTGCCAGCCGCGTTAACTATGGCTACACCTTC; cdr3_aa: CASRVNYGYTF
clone_size: many; d_call: -; j_call: TRBJ2-5; v_call: TRBV15; cdr3_nt: TGTGCCACCAGCAGAGATCAGGAGACCCAGTACTTC; cdr3_aa: CATSRDQETQYF
clone_size: few; d_call: -; j_call: TRBJ1-5; v_call: TRBV28; cdr3_nt: TGTGCCAGCAGTTTGTGGGGTCGGCCCAATCAGCCCCAGCATTTT; cdr3_aa: CASSLWGRPNQPQHF
clone_size: few; d_call: -; j_call: TRBJ2-5; v_call: TRBV5-1; cdr3_nt: TGCGCCAGCAGGGATGGGGGGCGAGGGGGACAAGAGACCCAGTACTTC; cdr3_aa: CASRDGGRGGQETQYF
clone_size: -; d_call: TRBD2; j_call: TRBJ2-5; v_call: TRBV10-3; cdr3_nt: TGTGCCATCAGTGGGGGACTAGGGGAGACCCAGTACTTC; cdr3_aa: CAISGGLGETQYF
clone_size: many; d_call: -; j_call: TRBJ2-7; v_call: TRBV6-1; cdr3_nt: TGTGCCAGCAGTGCCCGGGGCGAGCAGTACTTC; cdr3_aa: CASSARGEQYF